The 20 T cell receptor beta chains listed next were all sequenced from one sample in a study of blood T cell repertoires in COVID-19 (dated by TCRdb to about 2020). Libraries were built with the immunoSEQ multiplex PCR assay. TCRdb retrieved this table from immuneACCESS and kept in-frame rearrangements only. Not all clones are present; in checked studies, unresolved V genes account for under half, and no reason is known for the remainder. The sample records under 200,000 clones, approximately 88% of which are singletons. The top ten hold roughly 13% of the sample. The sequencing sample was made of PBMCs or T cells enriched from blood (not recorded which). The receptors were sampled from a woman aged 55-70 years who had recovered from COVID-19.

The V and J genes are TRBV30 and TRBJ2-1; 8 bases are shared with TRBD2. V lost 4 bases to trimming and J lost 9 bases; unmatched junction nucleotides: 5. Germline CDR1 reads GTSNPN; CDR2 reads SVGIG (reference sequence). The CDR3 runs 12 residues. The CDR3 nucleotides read TGTGCCTGGACTTCGAGCGGGAGTGAGCAGTTCTTC. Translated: CAWTSSGSEQFF.

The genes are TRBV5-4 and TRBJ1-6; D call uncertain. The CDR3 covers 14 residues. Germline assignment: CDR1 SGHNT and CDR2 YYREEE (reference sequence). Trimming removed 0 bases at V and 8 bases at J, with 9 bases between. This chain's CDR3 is CASSLAHRDSPLHF. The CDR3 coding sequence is TGTGCCAGCAGCTTGGCGCATCGGGATTCACCCCTCCACTTT.

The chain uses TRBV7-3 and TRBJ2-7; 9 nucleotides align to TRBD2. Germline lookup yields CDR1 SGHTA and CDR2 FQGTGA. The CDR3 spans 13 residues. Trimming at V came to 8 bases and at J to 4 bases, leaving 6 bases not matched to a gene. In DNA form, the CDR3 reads TGTGCCAGCCCTAGCGGGGATCAATACGAGCAGTACTTC. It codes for CASPSGDQYEQYF.

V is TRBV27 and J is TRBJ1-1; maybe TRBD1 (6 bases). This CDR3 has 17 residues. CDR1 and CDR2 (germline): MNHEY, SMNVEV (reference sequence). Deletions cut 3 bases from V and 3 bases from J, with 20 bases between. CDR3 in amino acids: CASSLNGVRGPDTEAFF. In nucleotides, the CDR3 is TGTGCCAGCAGTTTGAATGGTGTCAGGGGTCCGGACACTGAAGCTTTCTTT.

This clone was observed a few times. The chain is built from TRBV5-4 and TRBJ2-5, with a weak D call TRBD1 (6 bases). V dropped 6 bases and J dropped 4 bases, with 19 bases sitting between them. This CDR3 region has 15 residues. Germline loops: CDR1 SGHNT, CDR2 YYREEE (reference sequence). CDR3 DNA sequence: TGTGCCAGCACCAATGACAAGGGGGTTTCAGAGACCCAGTACTTC. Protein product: CASTNDKGVSETQYF. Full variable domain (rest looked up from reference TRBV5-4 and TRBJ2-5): ETGVTQSPTHLIKTRGQQVTLRCSSQSGHNTVSWYQQALGQGPQFIFQYYREEENGRGNFPPRFSGLQFPNYSSELNVNALELDDSALYLCASTNDKGVSETQYFGPGTRLLVL.

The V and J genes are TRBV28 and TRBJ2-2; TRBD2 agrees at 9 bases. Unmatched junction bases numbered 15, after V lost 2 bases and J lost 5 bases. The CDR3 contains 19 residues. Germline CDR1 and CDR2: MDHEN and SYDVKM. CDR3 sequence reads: CASSLGLAGKYFSTGELFF. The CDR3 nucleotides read TGTGCCAGCAGTTTAGGGCTAGCGGGAAAATACTTTTCAACCGGGGAGCTGTTTTTT.

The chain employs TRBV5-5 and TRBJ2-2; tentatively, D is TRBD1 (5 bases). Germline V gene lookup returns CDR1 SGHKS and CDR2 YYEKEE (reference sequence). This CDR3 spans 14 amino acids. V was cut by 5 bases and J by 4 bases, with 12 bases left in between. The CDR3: CASSSGQLTGELFF. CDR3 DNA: TGTGCCAGCAGTTCCGGACAACTCACCGGGGAGCTGTTTTTT.

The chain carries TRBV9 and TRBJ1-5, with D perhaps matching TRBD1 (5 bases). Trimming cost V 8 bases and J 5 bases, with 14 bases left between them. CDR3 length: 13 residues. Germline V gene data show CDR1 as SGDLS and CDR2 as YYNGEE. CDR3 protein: CARGAPSDQPQHF. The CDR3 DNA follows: TGTGCCAGAGGGGCACCATCTGATCAGCCCCAGCATTTT.

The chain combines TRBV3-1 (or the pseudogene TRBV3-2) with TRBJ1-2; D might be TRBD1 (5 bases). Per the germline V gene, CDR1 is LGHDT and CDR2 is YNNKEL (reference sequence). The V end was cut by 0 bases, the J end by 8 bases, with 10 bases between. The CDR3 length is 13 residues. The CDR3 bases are TGTGCCAGCAGCCAAGACTGGGAGGGGGGCTACACCTTC. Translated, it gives CASSQDWEGGYTF.

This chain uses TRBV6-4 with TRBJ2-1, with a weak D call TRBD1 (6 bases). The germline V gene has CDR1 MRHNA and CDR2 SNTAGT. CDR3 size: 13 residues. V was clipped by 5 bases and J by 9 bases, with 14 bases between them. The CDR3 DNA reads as TGTGCCAGCAGTTTACAGGGTGTGGGTGAGCAGTTCTTC. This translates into CASSLQGVGEQFF.

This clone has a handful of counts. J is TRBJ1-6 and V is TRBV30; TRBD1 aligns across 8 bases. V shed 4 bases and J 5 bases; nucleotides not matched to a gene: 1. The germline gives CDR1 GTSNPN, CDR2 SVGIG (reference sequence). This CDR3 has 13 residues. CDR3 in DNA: TGTGCCTGGACGGGACAGGATAATTCACCCCTCCACTTT. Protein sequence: CAWTGQDNSPLHF.

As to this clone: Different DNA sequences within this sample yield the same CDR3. As DNA, the CDR3 is TGCGCCAGCAGCTTGGTGGCAGGGAACACTGAAGCTTTCTTT. It yields the protein CASSLVAGNTEAFF. The V call is TRBV5-1, the J call TRBJ1-1; no clear D gene. Germline V lookup: CDR1 SGHRS, CDR2 YFSETQ. The CDR3 has 14 amino acids. Deletions cut 0 bases from V and 1 base from J, with 7 bases between.

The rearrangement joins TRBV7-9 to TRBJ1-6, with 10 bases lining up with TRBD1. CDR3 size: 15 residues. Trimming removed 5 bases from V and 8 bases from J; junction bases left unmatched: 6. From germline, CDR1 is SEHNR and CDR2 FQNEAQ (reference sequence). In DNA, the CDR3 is TGTGCCAGCAGCGTTAGGGACAGGGGTTATTCACCCCTCCACTTT. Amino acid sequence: CASSVRDRGYSPLHF.

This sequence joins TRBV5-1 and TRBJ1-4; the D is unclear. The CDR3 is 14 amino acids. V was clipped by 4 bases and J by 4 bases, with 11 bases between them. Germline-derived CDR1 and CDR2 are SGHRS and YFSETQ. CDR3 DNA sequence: TGCGCCAGCAGCCGCGGGTCCCGTAATGAAAAACTGTTTTTT. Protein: CASSRGSRNEKLFF. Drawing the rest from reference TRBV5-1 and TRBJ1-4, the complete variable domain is KAGVTQTPRYLIKTRGQQVTLSCSPISGHRSVSWYQQTPGQGLQFLFEYFSETQRNKGNFPGRFSGRQFSNSRSEMNVSTLELGDSALYLCASSRGSRNEKLFFGSGTQLSVL.

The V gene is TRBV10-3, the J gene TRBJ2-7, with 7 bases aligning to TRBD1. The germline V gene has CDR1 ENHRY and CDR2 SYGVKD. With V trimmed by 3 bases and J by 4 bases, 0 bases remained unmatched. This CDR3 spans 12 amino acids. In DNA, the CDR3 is TGTGCCATCAGTGAACAGGGGTACGAGCAGTACTTC. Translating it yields CAISEQGYEQYF.

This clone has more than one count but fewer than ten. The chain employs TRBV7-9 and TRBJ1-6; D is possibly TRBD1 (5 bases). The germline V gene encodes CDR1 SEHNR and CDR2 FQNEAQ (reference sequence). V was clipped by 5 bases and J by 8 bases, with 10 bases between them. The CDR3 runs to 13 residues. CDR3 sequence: CASSPTRDSPLHF. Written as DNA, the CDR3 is TGTGCCAGCAGCCCTACCAGGGATTCACCCCTCCACTTT.

This CDR3 is CASSYIRVRKDYEQYF. DNA for the CDR3: TGTGCCAGCAGTTACATCCGGGTTCGAAAAGACTACGAGCAGTACTTC. The chain recombines TRBV6-5 with TRBJ2-7, with D unclear. Trimming shortened V by 2 bases and J by 3 bases, and 17 bases separated the two germline ends. Germline V gives CDR1 MNHEY, CDR2 SVGAGI. The CDR3 totals 16 residues.

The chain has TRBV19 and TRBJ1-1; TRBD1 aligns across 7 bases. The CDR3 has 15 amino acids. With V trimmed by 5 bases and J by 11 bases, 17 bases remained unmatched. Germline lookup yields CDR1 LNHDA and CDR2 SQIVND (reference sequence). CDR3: CASSSVAGGFFGAFF. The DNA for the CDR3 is TGTGCCAGTAGTTCCGTGGCAGGGGGGTTTTTCGGCGCTTTCTTT.

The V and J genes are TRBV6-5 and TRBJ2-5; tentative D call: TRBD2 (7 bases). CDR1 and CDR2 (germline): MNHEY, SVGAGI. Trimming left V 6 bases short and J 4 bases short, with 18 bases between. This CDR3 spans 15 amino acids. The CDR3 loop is CASRRSGGGRETQYF. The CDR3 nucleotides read TGTGCCAGCAGGAGAAGTGGGGGGGGGCGAGAGACCCAGTACTTC.

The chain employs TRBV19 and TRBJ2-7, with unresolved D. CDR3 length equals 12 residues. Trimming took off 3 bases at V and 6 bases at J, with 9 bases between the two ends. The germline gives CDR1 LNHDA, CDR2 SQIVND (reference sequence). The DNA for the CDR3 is TGTGCCAGTAGTATGGATGGGCGCGAGCAGTACTTC. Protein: CASSMDGREQYF.